This T cell receptor (beta chain) was sequenced in a study of blood T cell repertoires in COVID-19. Study-level information: Samples came from the United States, Italy and Spain, spanning acute and convalescent COVID-19. T cells, B-cell-depleted T cells, or PBMCs supplied cDNA or gDNA.

As originally analysed: Estimation of nucleated cell counts relied on the amplification of reference gene primers. TCRdb keeps only in-frame clones here, not all; method: immunoSEQ multiplex PCR. That table supplies the V and J calls and clone size; D and trimming were determined from the DNA. The sample carries tens of thousands of clones, approximately 90% recorded once. Germline-derived CDR1 and CDR2 are MNHNS and SASEGT. This CDR3 is 15 amino acids long. The junction had 3 bases not matched to a gene; V was cut back by 2 bases and J by 4 bases. This TCR derives from a human donor in a cohort sampled during active COVID-19. The V gene is TRBV6-1, the J gene TRBJ2-1; the match to TRBD2 covers 9 bases. Sequenced material: peripheral blood. The CDR3 sequence is CASSESGGTYNEQFF. Here the CDR3 DNA reads TGTGCCAGCAGTGAAAGCGGGGGGACGTACAATGAGCAGTTCTTC.